One sample yielded the 30 T cell receptor beta chains listed below, sequenced in a study of T cells in Graves' hyperthyroidism and ophthalmopathy. RNA transcripts yielded amplified TCR beta CDR3 regions. The primer set for the first-round RT-PCR of the TCR CDR3 was HTBI. TCRdb redid the calling of the multiplex PCR reads with MiXCR, one entry per CDR3 protein. The sample has 370,000 or so distinct CDR3 sequences; roughly 25% are singletons. The sample comprised blood. These receptors were collected from a man between 50 and 59 years old with Graves' hyperthyroidism.

The chain recombines TRBV29-1 with TRBJ2-7, with 9 nucleotides matching TRBD1. V shed 4 bases, J shed 4 bases, and the junction held 2 bases outside the gene matches. This CDR3 has 12 amino acids. Germline V gene lookup returns CDR1 SQVTM and CDR2 ANQGSEA. CDR3 sequence reads: CSVGGTGYEQYF. The CDR3, as DNA: TGCAGCGTTGGGGGGACAGGGTACGAGCAGTACTTC.

In its sample, this clonotype was seen a few times. This chain connects TRBV7-3 to TRBJ2-3; TRBD1 matches at 8 bases. This CDR3 spans 14 amino acids. The ends lost 5 bases at V and 3 bases at J; junction bases unmatched: 4. CDR1 is SGHTA, CDR2 FQGTGA, per germline. The CDR3 spells CASSRGQVTDTQYF. CDR3 coding DNA: TGTGCCAGCAGCCGGGGACAGGTTACAGATACGCAGTATTTT. The complete variable domain, with remaining parts taken from reference TRBV7-3 and TRBJ2-3, reads GAGVSQTPSNKVTEKGKYVELRCDPISGHTALYWYRQSLGQGPEFLIYFQGTGAADDSGLPNDRFFAVRPEGSVSTLKIQRTERGDSAVYLCASSRGQVTDTQYFGPGTRLTVL.

The chain employs TRBV20-1 and TRBJ2-1; 9 positions agree with TRBD1. Germline lookup yields CDR1 DFQATT and CDR2 SNEGSKA (reference sequence). The junction had 9 bases not matched to a gene; V was cut back by 5 bases and J by 1 base. The CDR3 covers 16 residues. CDR3 sequence (DNA): TGCAGTGCTGCCACCCCCGGGACAGGGTCCTACAATGAGCAGTTCTTC. Its protein product is CSAATPGTGSYNEQFF.

This chain links TRBV14 with TRBJ1-1; the D is unclear. This CDR3 spans 13 amino acids. Deletions cut 4 bases from V and 4 bases from J, with 10 bases between. The V gene's germline CDR1 is SGHDN and CDR2 FVKESK. Here the CDR3 reads CASSLGPSTEAFF. The CDR3 DNA is TGTGCCAGCAGCCTTGGGCCCTCCACTGAAGCTTTCTTT.

The J gene is TRBJ2-1, the V gene TRBV20-1, with D perhaps assigned TRBD1 or TRBD2 (7 bases each). Germline V gene data show CDR1 as DFQATT and CDR2 as SNEGSKA (reference sequence). Trimming shortened V by 1 base and J by 7 bases, and 20 bases separated the two germline ends. This CDR3 comprises 16 residues. The CDR3 DNA reads TGCAGTGCTAGAGTGTTGGGGAGGGGGCCGGAGAATGAGCAGTTCTTC. This sequence encodes CSARVLGRGPENEQFF.

This clonotype came up a few times. This chain connects TRBV4-1 to TRBJ1-1; tentatively, D is TRBD1 (6 bases). V gave up 3 bases and J gave up 4 bases, with 9 bases separating them. From germline, CDR1 is MGHRA and CDR2 YSYEKL. The CDR3 loop spans 13 amino acids. The CDR3 DNA sequence: TGCGCCAGCAGCCAGACAGGTCGCACTGAAGCTTTCTTT. Amino acids: CASSQTGRTEAFF.

This clonotype was seen only a few times. This sequence may be a read error, since a much larger clone differs from it by one base. Because it lacks the conserved phenylalanine or tryptophan at the end, this CDR3 is likely a read error. This chain connects TRBV11-2 to TRBJ2-7; D perhaps matches TRBD2 (6 bases). The V end lost 1 base, the J end lost 1 base, and 8 bases lay between the germline ends. CDR1 and CDR2 from the germline V gene are SGHAT and FQNNGV. The CDR3 totals 14 residues. The CDR3 coding sequence is TGTGCCAGCAGCTTAGCGGGAGTGTCCTACGAGCAGTACCTC. Translation: CASSLAGVSYEQYL.

The gene calls are TRBV20-1 and TRBJ2-7; D is uncertain. Trimming cost V 3 bases and J 3 bases, with 6 bases left between them. Germline CDR1 and CDR2: DFQATT and SNEGSKA (reference sequence). The length of the CDR3 is 11 residues. In DNA form, the CDR3 reads TGCAGTGCTAGGTCTGTCTACGAGCAGTACTTC. Amino acid sequence: CSARSVYEQYF.

This chain uses TRBV12-3 or TRBV12-4 with TRBJ2-2, with 7 positions matching TRBD2. The CDR3 has 16 residues. With 7 bases clipped from V and 3 bases from J, the junction kept 11 bases outside the gene matches. As DNA, the CDR3 is TGTGCCAGCACCCCGTCCGGGACTACTTACACCGGGGAGCTGTTTTTT. Translation: CASTPSGTTYTGELFF.

The genes are TRBV2 and TRBJ2-1; D uncertain. The CDR3 totals 16 residues. V lost 6 bases to trimming and J lost 6 bases, with 21 bases between them. The germline CDR1 and CDR2 sequences are SNHLY and FYNNEI. CDR3 in DNA: TGTGCCAGCAGCCCAGACCCCGTCGACGTCGTCAATGAGCAGTTCTTC. Amino acids: CASSPDPVDVVNEQFF.

This sequence joins TRBV5-1 and TRBJ1-2; 7 nucleotides agree with TRBD1. CDR1 and CDR2 (germline): SGHRS, YFSETQ. Trimming took 3 bases from V and 4 from J; bases not matched to a gene: 9. The CDR3 spans 15 residues. The CDR3 sequence: CASSYDGQVGYGYTF. DNA for the CDR3: TGCGCCAGCAGCTATGACGGACAGGTGGGCTATGGCTACACCTTC.

Only a few counts were recorded for this clonotype. This sequence joins TRBV6-1 and TRBJ2-3, with D perhaps given as TRBD1 or TRBD2 (5 bases each). In germline, CDR1 is MNHNS, CDR2 SASEGT. This CDR3 is built from 16 residues. With 1 base removed from V and 3 bases from J, the gap between germline ends came to 14 bases. The CDR3 here is CASSEGGTGGTDTQYF. The CDR3 DNA follows: TGTGCCAGCAGTGAAGGAGGGACGGGTGGGACAGATACGCAGTATTTT.

This clonotype was picked up many times. The chain has TRBV12-3 or TRBV12-4 and TRBJ2-3; 10 bases line up with TRBD1. This CDR3 is 15 amino acids long. J gave up 1 base and V 6 bases, and 4 bases lay outside the gene matches. CDR3 residues: CASSETGGGTDTQYF. The DNA of the CDR3 is TGTGCCAGCAGCGAGACAGGGGGCGGCACAGATACGCAGTATTTT.

This clonotype appeared many times. The CDR3, as DNA: TGTGCCAGCAGCTCTAGCGGGGCGAGCACAGATACGCAGTATTTT. This sequence encodes CASSSSGASTDTQYF. The chain joins TRBV7-3 to TRBJ2-3; 9 bases are a match to TRBD2. This CDR3 is 15 amino acids long. Germline loops: CDR1 SGHTA, CDR2 FQGTGA. V shed 4 bases and J 0 bases; nucleotides not matched to a gene: 2.

The chain couples TRBV3-1 to TRBJ1-2, with a tentative D call TRBD1 (6 bases). The V end lost 3 bases, the J end lost 0 bases, and 8 bases lay between the germline ends. Germline V gene lookup returns CDR1 LGHDT and CDR2 YNNKEL (reference sequence). This CDR3 is 14 amino acids long. The CDR3 region is CASSQGATNYGYTF. The CDR3 nucleotides are TGTGCCAGCAGCCAGGGGGCGACTAACTATGGCTACACCTTC.

This clonotype was recorded many times. The genes are TRBV7-3 and TRBJ2-3, with D perhaps matching TRBD2 (5 bases). The CDR3 spans 13 residues. The V end was cut by 5 bases, the J end by 6 bases, with 12 bases between. Per the germline V gene, CDR1 is SGHTA and CDR2 is FQGTGA. The CDR3: CASSPGLRDTQYF. The CDR3 nucleotides read TGTGCCAGCAGCCCCGGACTTAGGGATACGCAGTATTTT.

The chain recombines TRBV20-1 with TRBJ2-7; D may be TRBD1 or TRBD2 (5 bases each). The CDR3 has 15 residues. Germline CDR1 reads DFQATT; CDR2 reads SNEGSKA (reference sequence). Trimming left V 4 bases short and J 2 bases short, with 18 bases between. CDR3 in DNA: TGCAGTGCTAACCCACTTGGGCAGGGACCCTACGAGCAGTACTTC. Translating it yields CSANPLGQGPYEQYF.

The chain recombines TRBV7-9 with TRBJ1-1, with D uncertain. The V and J ends lost 1 base and 6 bases respectively, with 15 bases between them. The CDR3 totals 15 residues. Germline CDR1 SEHNR, CDR2 FQNEAQ (reference sequence). In DNA, the CDR3 is TGTGCCAGCAGCTTAGGTGTAGGTTCTAAACCTGAAGCTTTCTTT. It encodes CASSLGVGSKPEAFF.

The table lists this clonotype with many counts. This chain connects TRBV7-2 to TRBJ2-7; D is ambiguous. V dropped 3 bases and J dropped 4 bases, with 4 bases sitting between them. The CDR3 has 11 amino acids. Germline loops: CDR1 SGHTA, CDR2 FQGNSA. CDR3 DNA sequence: TGTGCCAGCAGCTTTCTTTACGAGCAGTACTTC. Translated, it gives CASSFLYEQYF.

The chain combines TRBV15 with TRBJ2-1; 7 nucleotides align to TRBD2. Germline trimming cut 0 bases from V and 10 bases from J; bases unmatched to any gene: 3. Germline assignment: CDR1 LNHNV and CDR2 YYDKDF (reference sequence). There are 13 residues in the CDR3. This CDR3 is CATSREDGREQFF. As DNA, the CDR3 is TGTGCCACCAGCAGAGAGGACGGGAGGGAGCAGTTCTTC.

This chain joins TRBV20-1 and TRBJ1-4, with a weak D call TRBD1 (5 bases). The CDR3 spans 13 residues. Germline V gene data show CDR1 as DFQATT and CDR2 as SNEGSKA (reference sequence). With 3 bases removed from V and 0 bases from J, the gap between germline ends came to 5 bases. The DNA of the CDR3 is TGCAGTGCTAGGACAGCAACTAATGAAAAACTGTTTTTT. It is translated as CSARTATNEKLFF.

The rearrangement links TRBV9 to TRBJ2-3, with 8 bases lining up with TRBD2. The V gene end was trimmed by 0 bases and the J gene end by 5 bases; junction bases not matched to a gene: 8. This CDR3 is 16 amino acids long. CDR1 SGDLS and CDR2 YYNGEE come from the germline V gene. CDR3 sequence: CASSVAAGGLIDTQYF. Here the CDR3 DNA reads TGTGCCAGCAGCGTAGCTGCGGGAGGTTTGATAGATACGCAGTATTTT.

The V call is TRBV20-1, the J call TRBJ2-3, with a possible D match to TRBD2 (5 bases). Per the germline V gene, CDR1 is DFQATT and CDR2 is SNEGSKA (reference sequence). Trimming shortened V by 1 base and J by 4 bases, and 15 bases separated the two germline ends. The CDR3 has 15 residues. Here the CDR3 DNA reads TGCAGTGCTAGAGCCGACCCCGCGAGGGCAGATACGCAGTATTTT. This sequence encodes CSARADPARADTQYF.

V is TRBV19 and J is TRBJ1-1; unclear D gene. CDR3 length: 14 residues. V shed 5 bases and J shed 1 base, with 11 bases lying between them. Germline CDR1 and CDR2: LNHDA and SQIVND (reference sequence). In nucleotides, the CDR3 is TGTGCCAGTAGTTCGGGGAGTGGGAACACTGAAGCTTTCTTT. It encodes CASSSGSGNTEAFF.

This clonotype showed up many times. This chain's CDR3 is CASSSNPGLAGDNEQFF. The CDR3 DNA sequence: TGTGCCAGCAGCTCAAACCCGGGACTAGCGGGAGACAATGAGCAGTTCTTC. The chain is built from TRBV11-2 and TRBJ2-1, with TRBD2 identical over 14 bases. J was trimmed by 5 bases and V by 4 bases; bases with no gene match: 7. Germline CDR1 reads SGHAT; CDR2 reads FQNNGV. The CDR3 extends over 17 amino acids.

In its sample, this clonotype was seen many times. The chain has TRBV12-3 or TRBV12-4 and TRBJ2-5; TRBD2 is a possible D gene (5 bases). V gave up 5 bases and J gave up 3 bases, with 10 bases separating them. The CDR3 has 13 amino acids. The CDR3 region has the DNA TGTGCCAGCAGTGGCAACGGGAAAGAGACCCAGTACTTC. Translation: CASSGNGKETQYF.

The J gene is TRBJ2-5, the V gene TRBV5-1; D call uncertain. V lost 0 bases, J lost 4 bases, and 10 bases lay in between. Germline V gene data show CDR1 as SGHRS and CDR2 as YFSETQ. The CDR3 covers 14 residues. The CDR3 here is CASSLELGGETQYF. DNA of the CDR3: TGCGCCAGCAGCTTGGAGTTGGGTGGAGAGACCCAGTACTTC.

The V gene is TRBV9, the J gene TRBJ2-4, with D perhaps matching TRBD2 (6 bases). Trimming removed 3 bases at V and 6 bases at J, with 13 bases between. Germline loops: CDR1 SGDLS, CDR2 YYNGEE. The CDR3 runs to 14 residues. The CDR3 reads CASSGLREPNIQYF. The CDR3 DNA follows: TGTGCCAGCAGCGGGTTACGGGAGCCAAACATTCAGTACTTC.

The chain joins TRBV6-1 to TRBJ2-2; D may be TRBD1 (5 bases). This CDR3 has 16 residues. The V gene's germline CDR1 is MNHNS and CDR2 SASEGT. Trimming pared 1 base from V and 7 bases from J, leaving 16 bases between. The DNA of the CDR3 is TGTGCCAGCAGTGAAGTCGGCAGGGTGGAGATCGGGGAGCTGTTTTTT. Protein product: CASSEVGRVEIGELFF.

This clonotype was seen more than once but under ten times. The rearrangement joins TRBV5-1 to TRBJ2-1, with D hard to call. Looked up from germline, CDR1 is SGHRS and CDR2 is YFSETQ. Trimming cost V 4 bases and J 7 bases, with 12 bases left between them. The CDR3 extends over 13 amino acids. CDR3 loop: CASSPYRSNEQFF. The CDR3 nucleotides are TGCGCCAGCAGCCCCTACCGCAGTAATGAGCAGTTCTTC.